This TCR beta chain was captured by sequencing in a study of blood T cells in healthy people across ages. CDR1 and CDR2 from the germline V gene are LNHNV and YYDKDF (reference sequence). Trimming cost V 0 bases and J 4 bases, with 6 bases left between them. The CDR3 sequence is 13 residues long. Remarks on this clonotype: Its target is not known.

Alongside a J-beta primer mix, a sample-barcoded 5' primer served in a second PCR lasting roughly 6 to 11 cycles. Every molecule of cDNA carried a tag from a template-switch adaptor with 12 random nucleotides. The study obtained at least 2.5 million CDR3-containing paired-end reads from every sample. In TCRdb, the 5' RACE reads were re-called with MiXCR into one record per CDR3 protein. The table includes about 1.4 million distinct CDR3 sequences, almost 60% detected once. Study-level results: The study found more naive CD4+ cells and higher diversity in long-lived than aged donors. Naive and antigen-experienced cells were not separated, limiting conclusive comparison.

The sequenced sample was blood. The source is a man younger than 30 in good health. The chain has TRBV15 and TRBJ1-2; the D is unclear. The CDR3 DNA sequence: TGTGCCACCAGCAGAGAAAACGGCTATGGCTACACCTTC. Protein: CATSRENGYGYTF.